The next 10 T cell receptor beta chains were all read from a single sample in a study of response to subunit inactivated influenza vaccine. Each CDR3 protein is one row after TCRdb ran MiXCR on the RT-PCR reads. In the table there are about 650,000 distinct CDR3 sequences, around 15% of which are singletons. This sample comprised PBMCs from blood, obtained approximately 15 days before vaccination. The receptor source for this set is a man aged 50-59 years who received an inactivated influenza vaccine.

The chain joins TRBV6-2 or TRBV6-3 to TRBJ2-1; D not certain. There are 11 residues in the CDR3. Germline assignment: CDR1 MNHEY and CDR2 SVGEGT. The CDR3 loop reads CAAETYNEQFF. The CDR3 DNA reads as TGTGCGGCGGAGACCTACAATGAGCAGTTCTTC.

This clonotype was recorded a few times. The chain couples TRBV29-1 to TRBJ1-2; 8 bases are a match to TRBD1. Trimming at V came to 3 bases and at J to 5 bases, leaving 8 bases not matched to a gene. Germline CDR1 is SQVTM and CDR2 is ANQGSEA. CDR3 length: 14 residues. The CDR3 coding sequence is TGCAGCGTTGATATGGCAGGGGGCGAGTATGGCTACACCTTC. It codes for CSVDMAGGEYGYTF.

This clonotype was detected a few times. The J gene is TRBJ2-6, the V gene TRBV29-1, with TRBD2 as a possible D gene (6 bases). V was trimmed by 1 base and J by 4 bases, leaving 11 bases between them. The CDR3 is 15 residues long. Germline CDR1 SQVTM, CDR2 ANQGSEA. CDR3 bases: TGCAGCGTTGAAGTGGGGGGACGGGGGGCCAACGTCCTGACTTTC. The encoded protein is CSVEVGGRGANVLTF.

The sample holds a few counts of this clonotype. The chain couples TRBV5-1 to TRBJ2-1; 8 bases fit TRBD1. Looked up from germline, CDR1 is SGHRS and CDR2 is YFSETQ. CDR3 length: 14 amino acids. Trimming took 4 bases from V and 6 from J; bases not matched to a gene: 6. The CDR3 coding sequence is TGCGCCAGCAGCAGGAGGACAGGGATCAATGAGCAGTTCTTC. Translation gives CASSRRTGINEQFF.

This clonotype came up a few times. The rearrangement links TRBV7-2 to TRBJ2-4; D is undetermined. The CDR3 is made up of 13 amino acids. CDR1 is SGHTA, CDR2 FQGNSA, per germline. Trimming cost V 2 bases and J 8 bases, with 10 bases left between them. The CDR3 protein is CASSLSRLDIQYF. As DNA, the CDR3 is TGTGCCAGCAGCTTAAGTCGTCTAGACATTCAGTACTTC. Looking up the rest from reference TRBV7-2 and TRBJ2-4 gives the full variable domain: GAGVSQSPSNKVTEKGKDVELRCDPISGHTALYWYRQSLGQGLEFLIYFQGNSAPDKSGLPSDRFSAERTGGSVSTLTIQRTQQEDSAVYLCASSLSRLDIQYFGAGTRLSVL.

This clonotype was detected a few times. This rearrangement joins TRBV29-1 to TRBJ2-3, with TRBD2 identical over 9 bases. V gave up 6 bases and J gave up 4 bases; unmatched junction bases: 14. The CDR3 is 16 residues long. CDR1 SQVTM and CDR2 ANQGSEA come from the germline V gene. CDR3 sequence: CSVPRGGGGQADTQYF. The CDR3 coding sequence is TGCAGCGTACCGCGGGGGGGCGGGGGACAAGCAGATACGCAGTATTTT.

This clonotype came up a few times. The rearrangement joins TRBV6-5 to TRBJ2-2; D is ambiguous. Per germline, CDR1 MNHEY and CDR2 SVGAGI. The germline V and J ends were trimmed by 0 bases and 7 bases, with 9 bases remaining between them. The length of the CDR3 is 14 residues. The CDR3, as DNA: TGTGCCAGCAGTTACTCTCCTGAGCTCGGGGAGCTGTTTTTT. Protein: CASSYSPELGELFF.

CDR3 region: CASSTHLGNEQFF. The CDR3 DNA is TGTGCCAGTAGTACCCATTTAGGGAATGAGCAGTTCTTC. This sequence joins TRBV19 and TRBJ2-1; D uncertain. Trimming pared 4 bases from V and 7 bases from J, leaving 11 bases between. CDR3 length equals 13 residues. CDR1 and CDR2 from the germline V gene are LNHDA and SQIVND (reference sequence).

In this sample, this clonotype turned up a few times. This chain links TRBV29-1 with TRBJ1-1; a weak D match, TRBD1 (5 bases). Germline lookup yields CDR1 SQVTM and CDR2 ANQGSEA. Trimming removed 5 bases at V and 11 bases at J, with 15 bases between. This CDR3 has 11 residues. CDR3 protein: CSVTGAGWAFF. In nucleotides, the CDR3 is TGCAGCGTTACTGGGGCAGGGTGGGCTTTCTTT.

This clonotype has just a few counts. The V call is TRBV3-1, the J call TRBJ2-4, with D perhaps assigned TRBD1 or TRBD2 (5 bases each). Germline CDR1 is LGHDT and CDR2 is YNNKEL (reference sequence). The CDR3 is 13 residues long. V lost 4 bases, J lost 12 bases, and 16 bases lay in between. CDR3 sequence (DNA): TGTGCCAGCAGCCCGACCCTCCAGGGACCTCAGTACTTC. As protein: CASSPTLQGPQYF. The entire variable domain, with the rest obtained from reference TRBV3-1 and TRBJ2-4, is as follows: DTAVSQTPKYLVTQMGNDKSIKCEQNLGHDTMYWYKQDSKKFLKIMFSYNNKELIINETVPNRFSPKSPDKAHLNLHINSLELGDSAVYFCASSPTLQGPQYFGAGTRLSVL.